The entry below describes one T cell receptor beta chain. Per the study methods: Amplification from reference gene primers served as the basis for estimated nucleated cell counts. The table came from immunoSEQ multiplex PCR; TCRdb's copy has only in-frame clones and leaves some out. V and J calls and clone size follow that table, whereas D and trimming were derived from the DNA. The sample holds 90,000 to 130,000 clones, roughly 80% seen once. Germline V gene data show CDR1 as SGHTA and CDR2 as FQGTGA. The germline V and J ends were trimmed by 0 bases and 5 bases, with 13 bases remaining between them. This CDR3 comprises 15 residues. This record belongs to a study of blood T cell repertoires in COVID-19. Study information: PBMCs, B-cell-depleted T cells, or T cells were the source of the cDNA or gDNA that made up the material.

Sequencing was done on a sample of peripheral blood. This chain links TRBV7-3 with TRBJ1-2; no definite D call. The TCR comes from a man between 65 and 85 years old with acute or convalescent COVID-19. DNA for the CDR3: TGTGCCAGCAGCTTAACGGGTGGACTCTTTTATGGCTACACCTTC. Its translation is CASSLTGGLFYGYTF.